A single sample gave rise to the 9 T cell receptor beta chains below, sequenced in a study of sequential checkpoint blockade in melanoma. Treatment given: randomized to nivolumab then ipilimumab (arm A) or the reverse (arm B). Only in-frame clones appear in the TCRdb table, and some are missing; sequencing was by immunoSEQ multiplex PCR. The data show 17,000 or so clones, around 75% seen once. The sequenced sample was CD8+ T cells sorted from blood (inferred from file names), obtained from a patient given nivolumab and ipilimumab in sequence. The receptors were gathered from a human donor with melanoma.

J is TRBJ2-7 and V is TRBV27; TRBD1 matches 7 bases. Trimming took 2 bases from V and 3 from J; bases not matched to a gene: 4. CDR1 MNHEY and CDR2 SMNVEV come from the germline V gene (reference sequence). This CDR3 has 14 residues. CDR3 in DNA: TGTGCCAGCAGTTTAGGGTCAGGGGGCTACGAGCAGTACTTC. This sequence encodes CASSLGSGGYEQYF.

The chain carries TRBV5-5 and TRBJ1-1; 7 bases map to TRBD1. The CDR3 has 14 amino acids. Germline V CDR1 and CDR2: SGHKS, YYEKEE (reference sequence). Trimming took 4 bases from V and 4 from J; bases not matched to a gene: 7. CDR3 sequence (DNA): TGTGCCAGCAGCCCCCGACAGGGAGCCACTGAAGCTTTCTTT. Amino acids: CASSPRQGATEAFF.

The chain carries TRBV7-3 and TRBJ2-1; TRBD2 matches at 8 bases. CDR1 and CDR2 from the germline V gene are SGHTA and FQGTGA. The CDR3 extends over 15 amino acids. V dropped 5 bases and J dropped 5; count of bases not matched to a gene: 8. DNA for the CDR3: TGTGCCAGCAGCCCGAGCGGGAGTGCCCACAATGAGCAGTTCTTC. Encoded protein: CASSPSGSAHNEQFF.

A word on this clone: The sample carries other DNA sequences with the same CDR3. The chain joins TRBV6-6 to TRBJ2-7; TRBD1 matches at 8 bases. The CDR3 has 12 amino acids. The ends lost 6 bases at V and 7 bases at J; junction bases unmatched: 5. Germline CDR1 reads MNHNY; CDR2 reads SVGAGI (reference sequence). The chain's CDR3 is CASRLTGVEQYF. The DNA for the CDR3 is TGTGCCAGCAGATTGACAGGGGTAGAGCAGTACTTC.

CDR3 coding DNA: TGTGCCAGCAGCTTCCCGGACAGACCTAACTATGGCTACACCTTC. Protein sequence: CASSFPDRPNYGYTF. The chain uses TRBV5-4 and TRBJ1-2, with D maybe TRBD1 (6 bases). The germline V gene encodes CDR1 SGHNT and CDR2 YYREEE (reference sequence). This CDR3 region has 15 residues. The V gene lost 2 bases and the J gene lost 0 bases, with 11 bases spanning the gap.

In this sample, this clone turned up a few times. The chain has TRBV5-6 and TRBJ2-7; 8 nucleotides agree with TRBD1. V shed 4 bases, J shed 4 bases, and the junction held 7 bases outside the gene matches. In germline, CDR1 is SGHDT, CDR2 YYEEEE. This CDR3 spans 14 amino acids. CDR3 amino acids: CASSPTGELYEQYF. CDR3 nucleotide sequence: TGTGCCAGCAGCCCGACAGGGGAGCTATACGAGCAGTACTTC. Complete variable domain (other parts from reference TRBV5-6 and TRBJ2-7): DAGVTQSPTHLIKTRGQQVTLRCSPKSGHDTVSWYQQALGQGPQFIFQYYEEEERQRGNFPDRFSGHQFPNYSSELNVNALLLGDSALYLCASSPTGELYEQYFGPGTRLTVT.

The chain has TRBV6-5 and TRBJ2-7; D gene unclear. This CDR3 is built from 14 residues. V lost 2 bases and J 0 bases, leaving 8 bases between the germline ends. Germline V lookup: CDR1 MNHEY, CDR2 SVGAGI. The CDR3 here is CASSYGQDSYEQYF. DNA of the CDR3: TGTGCCAGCAGTTACGGTCAGGACTCCTACGAGCAGTACTTC.

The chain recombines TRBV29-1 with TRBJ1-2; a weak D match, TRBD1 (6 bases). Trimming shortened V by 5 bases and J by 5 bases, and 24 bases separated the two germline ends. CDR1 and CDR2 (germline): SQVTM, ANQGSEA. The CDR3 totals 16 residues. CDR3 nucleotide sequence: TGCAGCGTTCCCATACGGGGGGCGGCACGGGAATATGGCTACACCTTC. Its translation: CSVPIRGAAREYGYTF.

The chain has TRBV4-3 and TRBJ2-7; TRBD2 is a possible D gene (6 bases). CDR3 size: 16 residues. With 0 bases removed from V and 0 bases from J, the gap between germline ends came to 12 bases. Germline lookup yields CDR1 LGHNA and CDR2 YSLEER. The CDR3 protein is CASSQERGGPSYEQYF. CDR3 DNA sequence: TGCGCCAGCAGCCAAGAGCGGGGCGGACCCTCCTACGAGCAGTACTTC.